A selection of T cell receptor beta chains follows, all from one sample in a study of CD8+ T cells in alopecia areata. This table comes from immunoSEQ multiplex PCR, and its TCRdb copy is limited to in-frame clones, with some not included. The data contain roughly 170,000 clones, over 50% of them singletons. The source material was CD4+ T cells sorted from blood, sampled at week 0. These receptors originate from a human donor with alopecia areata. Both conserved end residues are part of each CDR3. The order of the fields is J gene, clone size, D gene, V gene, CDR3 DNA, CDR3 protein. A D gene is named only where the DNA matches it firmly. Rows give clone size only sometimes, using once, few, many, or a class for an expanded clone.

>TRBJ2-5|.|TRBD1|TRBV15
TGTGCCACCAGCAGTCGACAGGGACAAGAGACCCAGTACTTC
CATSSRQGQETQYF
>TRBJ1-1|.|TRBD1|TRBV7-9
TGTGCCAGCAGCTCCGACAGGGAACTCGGTGAAGCTTTCTTT
CASSSDRELGEAFF
>TRBJ1-2|few|.|TRBV29-1
TGCAGCGTTGGGTTGCAATTTGCGACCTTC
CSVGLQFATF
>TRBJ1-5|few|.|TRBV7-8
TGTGCCAGCAGCTTAGATTTTGGGGGTCAGCCCCAGCATTTT
CASSLDFGGQPQHF
>TRBJ1-6|.|.|TRBV7-6
TGTGCCAGCAGCCCCACCGGGGCGCCCCTCCACTTT
CASSPTGAPLHF
>TRBJ2-3|.|.|TRBV6-5
TGTGCCAGCAGTTATCGGGCAGGGAGAGACACAGATACGCAGTATTTT
CASSYRAGRDTDTQYF
>TRBJ1-1|.|.|TRBV7-9
TGTGCCAGCAGCTCAGGGCCTCACACTGAAGCTTTCTTT
CASSSGPHTEAFF
>TRBJ2-5|.|.|TRBV11-3
TGTGCCAGCAGCTTGACAGTTAAAGAGACCCAGTACTTC
CASSLTVKETQYF
>TRBJ2-7|.|.|TRBV20-1
TGCAGTGCTAGAGCCAACTACGAGCAGTACTTC
CSARANYEQYF
>TRBJ1-6|.|.|TRBV5-1
TGCGCCAGCAGCTTGGTGTTGGAGAATTCACCCCTCCACTTT
CASSLVLENSPLHF
>TRBJ2-6|.|.|TRBV29-1
TGCAGCGTTGAAACGGGGCCAGGACCTTTCTCTGGGGCCAACGTCCTGACTTTC
CSVETGPGPFSGANVLTF
>TRBJ1-1|.|TRBD1|TRBV29-1
TGCAGCGGCTCAATCGGACAGGGTTTGGCTTTCTTT
CSGSIGQGLAFF
>TRBJ1-5|.|.|TRBV7-9
TGTGCCAGCAGCTTCTCAGCATCGGGGGCCAATCAGCCCCAGCATTTT
CASSFSASGANQPQHF
>TRBJ2-3|few|TRBD1|TRBV13
TGTGCCAGCAGCTTACAGGGGGCGAGCACAGATACGCAGTATTTT
CASSLQGASTDTQYF
>TRBJ2-5|.|TRBD2|TRBV6-4
TGTGCCAGCAGCCCCGGGGGGGCCCAAGAGACCCAGTACTTC
CASSPGGAQETQYF
>TRBJ2-1|.|.|TRBV29-1
TGCAGCGTTGAGGCCCTGACAGATGAGCAGTTCTTC
CSVEALTDEQFF
>TRBJ2-1|.|.|TRBV7-9
TGTGCCAGCAGCTTAATACGAGGGTTTGGAAATGAGCAGTTCTTC
CASSLIRGFGNEQFF
>TRBJ1-6|few|.|TRBV30
TGTGCCTGGAGCGGACAGAATAATTCACCCCTCCACTTT
CAWSGQNNSPLHF
>TRBJ2-5|.|.|TRBV11-3
TGTGCCAGCAGCTTGGGGTTTCAGGAGACCCAGTACTTC
CASSLGFQETQYF
>TRBJ2-1|.|.|TRBV2
TGTGCCAGCCGTACGGGGGGCGCGTCTCAGTTCTTC
CASRTGGASQFF
>TRBJ2-7|once|.|TRBV7-9
TGTGCCAGCAGTGTAGGGACGGGAAACGAGCAGTACTTC
CASSVGTGNEQYF
>TRBJ1-2|few|TRBD1|TRBV2
TGTGCCAGCAGTCCTGGACAGGGGGGCTATGGCTACACCTTC
CASSPGQGGYGYTF
>TRBJ1-1|.|.|TRBV30
TGTGCCTGGGATGGGAACCGGGTGGGTATCACTGAAGCTTTCTTT
CAWDGNRVGITEAFF
>TRBJ1-6|once|.|TRBV18
TGTGCCAGCTCACAGCGGTCAGTAGTGAATAATTCACCCCTCCACTTT
CASSQRSVVNNSPLHF
>TRBJ1-3|.|.|TRBV13
TGTGCCAGCAGCTCCCCCAGGTTAGGTGGAAACACCATATATTTT
CASSSPRLGGNTIYF
>TRBJ1-2|.|.|TRBV2
TGTGCCAGCCAAGACGACAGCCCCTATGGCTACACCTTC
CASQDDSPYGYTF
>TRBJ2-1|.|TRBD2|TRBV9
TGTGCCAGCAGCCGACTAGCGACCAACGATGAGCAGTTCTTC
CASSRLATNDEQFF
>TRBJ1-2|.|.|TRBV29-1
TGCAGCGCTTACGACAGCCTCAACTATGGCTACACCTTC
CSAYDSLNYGYTF
>TRBJ2-7|.|TRBD2|TRBV7-6
TGTGCCAGCAGCTTAATAGCGGGGCACTCCTACGAGCAGTACTTC
CASSLIAGHSYEQYF
>TRBJ2-7|.|TRBD2|TRBV4-1
TGCGCCAGCAGCCAAGACGGGACTAGCAGGGACGAGCAGTACTTC
CASSQDGTSRDEQYF
>TRBJ1-4|.|.|TRBV15
TGTGCCACCAGCAGAGATAAGGGAACTAATGAAAAACTGTTTTTT
CATSRDKGTNEKLFF
>TRBJ2-5|few|TRBD2|TRBV15
TGTGCCACCAGCGGACGGGGGGGCGAGGAGACCCAGTACTTC
CATSGRGGEETQYF
>TRBJ1-2|.|.|TRBV2
TGTGCCAGCACCCAGGGTGGCGGCTACACCTTC
CASTQGGGYTF
>TRBJ1-1|.|TRBD1|TRBV29-1
TGCAGCGTTGAAGGGGTGACAGGGGTCACTGAAGCTTTCTTT
CSVEGVTGVTEAFF
>TRBJ2-5|few|TRBD1|TRBV7-9
TGTGCCAGCAGCCTAGAACAGGGGCCCCAAGAGACCCAGTACTTC
CASSLEQGPQETQYF
>TRBJ2-2|.|.|TRBV5-1
TGCGCCAGCAGCCCAGACAGCGTCGGAGCCGGGGAGCTGTTTTTT
CASSPDSVGAGELFF
>TRBJ2-4|.|.|TRBV5-6
TGTGCCAGCAACTTTCGCGGCTTAGCCAAAAACATTCAGTACTTC
CASNFRGLAKNIQYF
>TRBJ1-6|few|.|TRBV7-9
TGTGCCAGCAGCTCTCGAGGCGGTAGGAATTCACCCCTCCACTTT
CASSSRGGRNSPLHF
>TRBJ1-1|few|.|TRBV29-1
TGCAGCGTTGTCCGAATCATGAACACTGAAGCTTTCTTT
CSVVRIMNTEAFF
>TRBJ2-7|.|.|TRBV7-9
TGTGCCAGCAGCTGGGACCTGGGGGAGCAGTACTTC
CASSWDLGEQYF
>TRBJ1-4|.|.|TRBV7-9
TGTGCCAGCAGCTTGGGCCTTACAACTAATGAAAAACTGTTTTTT
CASSLGLTTNEKLFF
>TRBJ1-2|few|TRBD1|TRBV29-1
TGCAGCGTTGAAGAGACTGGGACAGGGCTTGGCTACACCTTC
CSVEETGTGLGYTF
>TRBJ2-1|.|TRBD2|TRBV30
TGTGCCTGGAGCTTATGGGGGGGTGAGCAGTTCTTC
CAWSLWGGEQFF
>TRBJ2-7|.|.|TRBV7-2
TGTGCCAGCAGCCAAAGTAAAGGGCCTTACGAGCAGTACTTC
CASSQSKGPYEQYF
>TRBJ2-5|few|.|TRBV2
TGTGCCAGCAGTGAAGAAGAGACCCAGTACTTC
CASSEEETQYF
>TRBJ1-5|.|.|TRBV2
TGTGCCAGCAGTGTCTTACCCGGGCCCCAGCATTTT
CASSVLPGPQHF
>TRBJ2-7|.|.|TRBV7-9
TGTGCCAGCAGCTTATACTACGAGCAGTACTTC
CASSLYYEQYF
>TRBJ2-7|few|.|TRBV7-2
TGTGCCAGCAGCCCAAAGGTCGGCTACGAGCAGTACTTC
CASSPKVGYEQYF